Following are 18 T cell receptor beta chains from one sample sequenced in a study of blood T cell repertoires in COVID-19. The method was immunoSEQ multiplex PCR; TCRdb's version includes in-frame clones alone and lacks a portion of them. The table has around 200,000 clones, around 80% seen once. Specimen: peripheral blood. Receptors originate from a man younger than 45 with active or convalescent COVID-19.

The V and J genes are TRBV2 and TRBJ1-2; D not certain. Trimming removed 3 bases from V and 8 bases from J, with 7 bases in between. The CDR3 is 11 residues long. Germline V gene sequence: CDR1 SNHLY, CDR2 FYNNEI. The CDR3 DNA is TGTGCCAGCAGTGAGGGGAGCGGCTACACCTTC. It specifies CASSEGSGYTF.

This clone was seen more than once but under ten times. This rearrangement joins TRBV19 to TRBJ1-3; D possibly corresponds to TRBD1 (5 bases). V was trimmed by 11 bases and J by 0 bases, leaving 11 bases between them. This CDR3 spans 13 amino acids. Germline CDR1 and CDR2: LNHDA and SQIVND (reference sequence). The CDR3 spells CAVQGFSGNTIYF. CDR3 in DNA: TGTGCCGTTCAGGGATTCTCTGGAAACACCATATATTTT.

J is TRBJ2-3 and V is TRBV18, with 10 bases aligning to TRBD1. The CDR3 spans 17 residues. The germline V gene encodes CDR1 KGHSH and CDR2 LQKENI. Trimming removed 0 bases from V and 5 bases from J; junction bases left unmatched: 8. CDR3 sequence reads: CASSPPRQGARQDTQYF. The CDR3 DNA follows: TGTGCCAGCTCACCACCGAGACAGGGGGCCCGTCAAGATACGCAGTATTTT.

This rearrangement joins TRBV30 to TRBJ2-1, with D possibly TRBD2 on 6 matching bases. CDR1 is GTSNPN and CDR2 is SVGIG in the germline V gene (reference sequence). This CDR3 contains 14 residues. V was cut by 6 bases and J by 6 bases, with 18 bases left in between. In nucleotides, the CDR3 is TGTGCCTGTTCTCGACTAGGACCATTCAATGAGCAGTTCTTC. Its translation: CACSRLGPFNEQFF.

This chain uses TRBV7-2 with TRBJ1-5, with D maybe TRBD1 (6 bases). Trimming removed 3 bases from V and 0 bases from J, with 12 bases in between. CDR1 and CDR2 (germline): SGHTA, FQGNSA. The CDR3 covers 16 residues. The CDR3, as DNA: TGTGCCAGCAGCTTGGGGACATTCGTTAGCAATCAGCCCCAGCATTTT. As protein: CASSLGTFVSNQPQHF.

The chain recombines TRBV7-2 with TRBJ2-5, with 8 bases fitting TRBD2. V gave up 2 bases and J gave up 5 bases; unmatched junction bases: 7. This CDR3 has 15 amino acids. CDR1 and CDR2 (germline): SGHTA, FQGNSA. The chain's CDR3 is CASSLSGRALETQYF. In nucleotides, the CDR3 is TGTGCCAGCAGCTTATCCGGGAGGGCCTTGGAGACCCAGTACTTC.

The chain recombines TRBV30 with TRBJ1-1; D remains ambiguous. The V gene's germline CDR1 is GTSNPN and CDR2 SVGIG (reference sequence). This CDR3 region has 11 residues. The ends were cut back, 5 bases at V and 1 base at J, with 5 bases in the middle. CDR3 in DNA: TGTGCCTGGTCTAGGAACACTGAAGCTTTCTTT. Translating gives CAWSRNTEAFF.

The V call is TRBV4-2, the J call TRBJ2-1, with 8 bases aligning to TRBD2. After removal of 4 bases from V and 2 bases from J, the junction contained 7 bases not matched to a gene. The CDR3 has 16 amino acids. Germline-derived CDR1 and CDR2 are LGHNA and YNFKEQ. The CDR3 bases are TGTGCCAGCAGCCCCAGTAGCGGGAACCCCTACAATGAGCAGTTCTTC. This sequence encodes CASSPSSGNPYNEQFF.

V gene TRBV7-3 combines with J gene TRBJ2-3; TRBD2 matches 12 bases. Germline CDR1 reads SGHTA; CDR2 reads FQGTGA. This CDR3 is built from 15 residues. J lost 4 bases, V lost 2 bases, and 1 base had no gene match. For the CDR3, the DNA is TGTGCCAGCAGCTTACTAGCGGGGGGGCCAGATACGCAGTATTTT. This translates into CASSLLAGGPDTQYF.

The CDR3 protein is CASGLGLPGETQYF. In nucleotides, the CDR3 is TGTGCTAGTGGTTTGGGACTGCCGGGGGAGACCCAGTACTTC. V gene TRBV12-5 combines with J gene TRBJ2-5, with D tentatively TRBD2 (5 bases). V dropped 1 base and J dropped 5 bases, with 11 bases sitting between them. CDR3 length equals 14 residues. Germline CDR1 is LGHNT and CDR2 is FRNRAP.

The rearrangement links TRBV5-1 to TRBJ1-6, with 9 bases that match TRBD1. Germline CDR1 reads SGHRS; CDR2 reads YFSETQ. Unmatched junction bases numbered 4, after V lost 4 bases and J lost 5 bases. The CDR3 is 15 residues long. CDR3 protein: CASSRTGVHNSPLHF. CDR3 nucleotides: TGCGCCAGCAGCCGGACAGGGGTCCATAATTCACCCCTCCACTTT. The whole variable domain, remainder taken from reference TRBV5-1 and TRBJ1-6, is KAGVTQTPRYLIKTRGQQVTLSCSPISGHRSVSWYQQTPGQGLQFLFEYFSETQRNKGNFPGRFSGRQFSNSRSEMNVSTLELGDSALYLCASSRTGVHNSPLHFGNGTRLTVT.

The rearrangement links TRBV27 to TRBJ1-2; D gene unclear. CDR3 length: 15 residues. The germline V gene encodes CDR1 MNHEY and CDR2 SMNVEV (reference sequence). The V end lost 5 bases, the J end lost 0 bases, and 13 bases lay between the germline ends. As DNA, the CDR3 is TGTGCCAGCAGTCCGCCTGGCCTGACTAACTATGGCTACACCTTC. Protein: CASSPPGLTNYGYTF.

The CDR3: CATSDGQVMNTEAFF. The CDR3 DNA reads TGTGCCACCAGTGACGGACAGGTTATGAACACTGAAGCTTTCTTT. The genes are TRBV24-1 and TRBJ1-1; 7 bases match TRBD1. The CDR3 is made up of 15 amino acids. With V trimmed by 4 bases and J by 0 bases, 4 bases remained unmatched. Germline loops: CDR1 KGHDR, CDR2 SFDVKD.

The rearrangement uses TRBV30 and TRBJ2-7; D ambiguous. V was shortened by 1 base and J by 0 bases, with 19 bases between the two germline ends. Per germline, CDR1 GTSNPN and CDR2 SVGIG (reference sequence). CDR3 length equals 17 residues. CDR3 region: CAWSGMGPETFSYEQYF. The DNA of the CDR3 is TGTGCCTGGAGTGGCATGGGCCCCGAGACCTTCTCCTACGAGCAGTACTTC.

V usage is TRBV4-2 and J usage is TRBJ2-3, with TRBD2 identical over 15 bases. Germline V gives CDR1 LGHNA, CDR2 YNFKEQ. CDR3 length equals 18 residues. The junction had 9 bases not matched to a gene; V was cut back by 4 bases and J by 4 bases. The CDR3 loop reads CASSRWTSGGAKADTQYF. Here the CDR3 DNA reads TGTGCCAGCAGCCGGTGGACTAGCGGGGGGGCCAAGGCAGATACGCAGTATTTT.

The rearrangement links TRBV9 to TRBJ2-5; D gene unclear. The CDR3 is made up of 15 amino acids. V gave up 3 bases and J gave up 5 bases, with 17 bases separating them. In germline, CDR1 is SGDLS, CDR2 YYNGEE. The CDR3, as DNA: TGTGCCAGCAGCGACTCGAGCTCTCAATGGGAGACCCAGTACTTC. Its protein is CASSDSSSQWETQYF.

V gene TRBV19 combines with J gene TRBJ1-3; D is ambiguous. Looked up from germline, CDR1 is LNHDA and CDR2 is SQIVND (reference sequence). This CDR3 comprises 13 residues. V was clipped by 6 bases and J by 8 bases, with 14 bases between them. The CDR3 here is CASSYSRSDTIYF. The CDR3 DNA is TGTGCCAGTAGCTACAGTCGTTCGGACACCATATATTTT.

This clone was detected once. Written as DNA, the CDR3 is TGTGCCAGCAGTGAATTGGGGGGGCAAGCCACTGAAGCTTTCTTT. Protein: CASSELGGQATEAFF. The chain couples TRBV2 to TRBJ1-1, with a tentative D call TRBD1 (6 bases). V lost 2 bases, J lost 4 bases, and 14 bases lay in between. Germline CDR1 and CDR2: SNHLY and FYNNEI. The CDR3 is 15 residues long.